What follows is one T cell receptor (beta chain) and its context. During active infection, Seattle patients enrolled and were then monitored through disease. This entry comes from a study of blood T cell repertoires in COVID-19. In the authors' workflow: Researchers report that nucleated cell counts were estimated from reference gene primer amplification. TCRdb's table, derived via immunoSEQ multiplex PCR, lists solely in-frame clones and lacks some. The V and J calls and clone size were taken over from that table, and D and trimming were inferred from the DNA. The sample shows tens of thousands of clones, about 80% of them seen only once. This CDR3 has 13 residues. The germline V gene encodes CDR1 SQVTM and CDR2 ANQGSEA. With 7 bases clipped from V and 7 bases from J, the junction kept 9 bases outside the gene matches.

Specimen: peripheral blood. This receptor was identified in a man in his thirties or forties with COVID-19, enrolled during active disease. The J gene is TRBJ2-1, the V gene TRBV29-1; 8 positions agree with TRBD1. The CDR3 is CSATDREENEQFF. DNA of the CDR3: TGCAGCGCAACGGACAGGGAAGAAAATGAGCAGTTCTTC.